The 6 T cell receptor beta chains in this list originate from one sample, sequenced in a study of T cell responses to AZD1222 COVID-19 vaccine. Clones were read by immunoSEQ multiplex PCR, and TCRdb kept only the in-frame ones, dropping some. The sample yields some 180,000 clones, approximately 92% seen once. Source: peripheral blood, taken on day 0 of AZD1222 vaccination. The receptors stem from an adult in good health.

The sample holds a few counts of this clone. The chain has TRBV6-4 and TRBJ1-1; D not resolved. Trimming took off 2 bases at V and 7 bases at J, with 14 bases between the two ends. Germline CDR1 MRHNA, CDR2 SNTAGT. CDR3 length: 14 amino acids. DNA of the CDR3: TGTGCCAGCAGTGACAGTGGGAAGGGTAGTGAAGCTTTCTTT. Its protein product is CASSDSGKGSEAFF.

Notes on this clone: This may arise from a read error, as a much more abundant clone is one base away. The CDR3 here is CASSPSYEQYF. The CDR3 DNA is TGTGCCAGCAGCCCATCCTACGAGCAGTACTTC. The V call is TRBV6-1, the J call TRBJ2-7; D not resolved. Germline-derived CDR1 and CDR2 are MNHNS and SASEGT. The CDR3 has 11 residues. V was trimmed by 6 bases and J by 1 base, leaving 4 bases between them.

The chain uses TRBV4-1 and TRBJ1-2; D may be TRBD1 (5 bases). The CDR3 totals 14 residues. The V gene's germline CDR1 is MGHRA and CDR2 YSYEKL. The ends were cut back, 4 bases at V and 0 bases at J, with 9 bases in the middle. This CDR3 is CASSPKTANYGYTF. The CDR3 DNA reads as TGCGCCAGCAGCCCTAAGACAGCTAACTATGGCTACACCTTC.

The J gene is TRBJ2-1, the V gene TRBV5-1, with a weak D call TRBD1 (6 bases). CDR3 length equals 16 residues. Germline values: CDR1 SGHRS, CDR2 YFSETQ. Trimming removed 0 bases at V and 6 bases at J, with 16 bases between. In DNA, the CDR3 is TGCGCCAGCAGCTTGGCCTCTTACAGGGTAGGCAATGAGCAGTTCTTC. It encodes CASSLASYRVGNEQFF.

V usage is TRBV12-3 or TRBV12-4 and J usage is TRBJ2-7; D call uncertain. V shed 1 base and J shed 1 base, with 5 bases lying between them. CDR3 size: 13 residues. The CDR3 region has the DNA TGTGCCAGCAGTTTAGGGAGATCCTACGAGCAGTACTTC. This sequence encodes CASSLGRSYEQYF.

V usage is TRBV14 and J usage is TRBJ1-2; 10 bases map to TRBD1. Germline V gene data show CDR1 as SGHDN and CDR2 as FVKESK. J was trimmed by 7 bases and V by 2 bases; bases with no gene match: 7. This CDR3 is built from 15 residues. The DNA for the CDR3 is TGTGCCAGCAGCCAAATGACAGGGGGCTCGGTTGGCTACACCTTC. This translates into CASSQMTGGSVGYTF. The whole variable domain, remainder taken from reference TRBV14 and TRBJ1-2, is EAGVTQFPSHSVIEKGQTVTLRCDPISGHDNLYWYRRVMGKEIKFLLHFVKESKQDESGMPNNRFLAERTGGTYSTLKVQPAELEDSGVYFCASSQMTGGSVGYTFGSGTRLTVV.